This is a list of T cell receptor beta chains from one sample in a study of technical replicates of blood from several donors. Only in-frame clones appear in the TCRdb table, and some are missing; sequencing was by immunoSEQ multiplex PCR. The table has 90,000 to 100,000 clones, over 85% seen once. The sequencing input was T cells isolated from PBMCs. Every receptor here comes from a human donor in good health. The CDR3 runs from the conserved cysteine through the conserved F or W. Each record gives: J gene, V gene, D gene, CDR3 protein, CDR3 DNA. D genes are given only for firm matches.

J gene: TRBJ2-5; V gene: TRBV7-9; D gene: -; CDR3 protein: CASSFGYTGETQYF; CDR3 DNA: TGTGCCAGCAGCTTCGGCTACACGGGGGAGACCCAGTACTTC
J gene: TRBJ1-4; V gene: TRBV9; D gene: -; CDR3 protein: CASSPRVTRTTNEKLFF; CDR3 DNA: TGTGCCAGCAGCCCCCGGGTAACCCGTACAACTAATGAAAAACTGTTTTTT
J gene: TRBJ1-1; V gene: TRBV19; D gene: -; CDR3 protein: CATTTHWDIMNTEAFF; CDR3 DNA: TGTGCCACCACCACGCACTGGGACATCATGAACACTGAAGCTTTCTTT
J gene: TRBJ1-4; V gene: TRBV5-6; D gene: -; CDR3 protein: CASSKGNEKLFF; CDR3 DNA: TGTGCCAGCAGCAAGGGGAATGAAAAACTGTTTTTT
J gene: TRBJ1-1; V gene: TRBV27; D gene: -; CDR3 protein: CASSSASWGVAEAFF; CDR3 DNA: TGTGCCAGCAGTTCCGCCTCGTGGGGGGTCGCTGAAGCTTTCTTT
J gene: TRBJ2-3; V gene: TRBV27; D gene: TRBD2; CDR3 protein: CASSFQTSGSTDTQYF; CDR3 DNA: TGTGCCAGCAGTTTTCAGACTAGCGGGAGTACAGATACGCAGTATTTT
J gene: TRBJ1-4; V gene: TRBV29-1; D gene: -; CDR3 protein: CSTPGGRANEKLFF; CDR3 DNA: TGCAGCACCCCGGGGGGGCGGGCTAATGAAAAACTGTTTTTT
J gene: TRBJ2-1; V gene: TRBV4-1; D gene: TRBD1; CDR3 protein: CASSQGTGYEQFF; CDR3 DNA: TGCGCCAGCAGCCAAGGGACAGGGTACGAGCAGTTCTTC
J gene: TRBJ2-1; V gene: TRBV7-9; D gene: -; CDR3 protein: CASSSSGGGTYNEQFF; CDR3 DNA: TGTGCCAGCAGCTCATCTGGCGGGGGCACTTACAATGAGCAGTTCTTC
J gene: TRBJ1-2; V gene: TRBV19; D gene: TRBD1; CDR3 protein: CASSYWTGNGYTF; CDR3 DNA: TGTGCCAGTTCTTATTGGACAGGCAATGGCTACACCTTC
J gene: TRBJ1-2; V gene: TRBV5-1; D gene: -; CDR3 protein: CASRLTGGGYTF; CDR3 DNA: TGCGCCAGTCGCTTGACAGGCGGTGGCTACACCTTC
J gene: TRBJ2-7; V gene: TRBV6-5; D gene: TRBD2; CDR3 protein: CASSSLAGLRYEQYF; CDR3 DNA: TGTGCCAGCAGTTCACTAGCGGGATTGCGCTACGAGCAGTACTTC
J gene: TRBJ2-7; V gene: TRBV6-1; D gene: TRBD1; CDR3 protein: CASSHPGQGLYEQYF; CDR3 DNA: TGTGCCAGCAGCCACCCGGGACAGGGGCTCTACGAGCAGTACTTC
J gene: TRBJ2-7; V gene: TRBV5-6; D gene: -; CDR3 protein: CASSLDSSRLFF; CDR3 DNA: TGTGCCAGCAGCTTGGATTCATCGCGGCTCTTCTTC
J gene: TRBJ2-3; V gene: TRBV6-5; D gene: TRBD2; CDR3 protein: CASSYRLAGGPDTQYF; CDR3 DNA: TGTGCCAGCAGTTACCGACTAGCGGGAGGGCCAGATACGCAGTATTTT
J gene: TRBJ2-2; V gene: TRBV18; D gene: -; CDR3 protein: CASSPPVGAGTGELFF; CDR3 DNA: TGTGCCAGCTCACCACCAGTGGGGGCAGGCACCGGGGAGCTGTTTTTT
J gene: TRBJ2-5; V gene: TRBV30; D gene: -; CDR3 protein: CAWSVSISGRGFRETQYF; CDR3 DNA: TGTGCCTGGAGTGTTTCTATTTCGGGCAGGGGATTTCGGGAGACCCAGTACTTC
J gene: TRBJ2-7; V gene: TRBV10-3; D gene: TRBD2; CDR3 protein: CAISESAGAPTSYEQYF; CDR3 DNA: TGTGCCATCAGTGAGTCAGCGGGAGCGCCTACCTCCTACGAGCAGTACTTC